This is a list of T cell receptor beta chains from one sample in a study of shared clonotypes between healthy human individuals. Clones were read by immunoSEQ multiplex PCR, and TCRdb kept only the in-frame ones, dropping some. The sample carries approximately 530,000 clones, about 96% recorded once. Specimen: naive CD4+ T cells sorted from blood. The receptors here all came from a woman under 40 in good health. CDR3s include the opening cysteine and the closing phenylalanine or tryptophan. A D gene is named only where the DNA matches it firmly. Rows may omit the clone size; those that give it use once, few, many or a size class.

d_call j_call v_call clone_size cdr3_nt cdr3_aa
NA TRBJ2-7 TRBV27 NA TGTGCCAGCATCTCATCGGACGGTCGCTACGAGCAGTACTTC CASISSDGRYEQYF
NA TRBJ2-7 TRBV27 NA TGTGCCAGCAGCCCAGACTGGACCCCCTCATGGGATGAGCAGTACTTC CASSPDWTPSWDEQYF
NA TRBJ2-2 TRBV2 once TGTGCCAGCAGAGCCCAGGGTTCGGGCACCGGGGAGCTGTTTTTT CASRAQGSGTGELFF
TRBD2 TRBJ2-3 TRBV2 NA TGTGCCAGCAGGCGGACTAGCGGGAACCTTCTGGATACGCAGTATTTT CASRRTSGNLLDTQYF
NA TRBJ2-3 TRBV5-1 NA TGCGCCAGCAGCCCGGCCTTGAGCACACATACCGGAGCAGATACGCAGTATTTT CASSPALSTHTGADTQYF
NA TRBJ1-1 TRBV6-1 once TGTGCCAGCAGTGAACAGTGGGGCACTGAAGCTTTCTTT CASSEQWGTEAFF
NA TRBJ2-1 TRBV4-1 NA TGCGCCAGCAGGGGGGGGGACAGACAGTTCTTC CASRGGDRQFF
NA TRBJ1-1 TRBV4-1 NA TGCGCCAGCAGCCAAGATTCCGGACAGTACACTGAAGCTTTCTTT CASSQDSGQYTEAFF
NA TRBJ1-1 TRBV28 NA TGTGCCAGCGGGTCGGGGGCGGATATGAACACTGAAGCTTTCTTT CASGSGADMNTEAFF
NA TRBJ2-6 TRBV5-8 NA TGTGCCAGCAGCGCAGGTAGCTCTGGGGCCAACGTCCTGACTTTC CASSAGSSGANVLTF